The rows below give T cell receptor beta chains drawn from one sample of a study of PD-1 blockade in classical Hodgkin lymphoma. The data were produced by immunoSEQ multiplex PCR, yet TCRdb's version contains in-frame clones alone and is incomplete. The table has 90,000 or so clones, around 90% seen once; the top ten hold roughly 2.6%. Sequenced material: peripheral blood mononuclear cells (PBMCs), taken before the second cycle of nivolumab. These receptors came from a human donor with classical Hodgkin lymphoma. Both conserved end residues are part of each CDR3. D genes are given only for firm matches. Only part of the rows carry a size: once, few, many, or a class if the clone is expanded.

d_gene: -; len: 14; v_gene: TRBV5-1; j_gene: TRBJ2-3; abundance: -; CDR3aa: CASSLTVRTDTQYF; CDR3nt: TGCGCCAGCAGCTTGACAGTCCGCACAGATACGCAGTATTTT
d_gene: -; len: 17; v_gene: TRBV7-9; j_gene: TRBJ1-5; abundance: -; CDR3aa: CASSSPKSQVNVQPQHF; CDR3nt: TGTGCCAGCAGCTCGCCCAAGTCCCAGGTTAACGTCCAGCCCCAGCATTTT
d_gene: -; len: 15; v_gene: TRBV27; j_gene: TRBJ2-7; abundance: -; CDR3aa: CASSLGNGGSYEQYF; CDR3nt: TGTGCCAGCAGTTTAGGGAACGGCGGCTCCTACGAGCAGTACTTC
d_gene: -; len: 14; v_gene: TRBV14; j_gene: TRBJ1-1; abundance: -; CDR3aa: CASSQVYGGSEAFF; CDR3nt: TGTGCCAGCAGCCAAGTTTATGGAGGGTCCGAAGCTTTCTTT
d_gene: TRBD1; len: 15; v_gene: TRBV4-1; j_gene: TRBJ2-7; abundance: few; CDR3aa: CASSRATGGVYEQYF; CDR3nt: TGCGCCAGCAGCCGAGCCACAGGGGGCGTCTACGAGCAGTACTTC
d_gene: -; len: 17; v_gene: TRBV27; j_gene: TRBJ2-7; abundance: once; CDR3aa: CASSFGKTGGYYYEQYF; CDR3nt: TGTGCCAGCAGTTTTGGTAAAACAGGAGGCTACTACTACGAGCAGTACTTC
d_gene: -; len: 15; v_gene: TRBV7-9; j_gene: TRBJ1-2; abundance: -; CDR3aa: CASSLEGFGNYGYTF; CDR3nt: TGTGCCAGCAGCTTGGAAGGGTTTGGAAACTATGGCTACACCTTC
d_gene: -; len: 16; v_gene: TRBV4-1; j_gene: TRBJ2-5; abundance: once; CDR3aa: CASSQEAGRPRETQYF; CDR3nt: TGCGCCAGCAGCCAAGAAGCGGGTCGACCTCGGGAGACCCAGTACTTC
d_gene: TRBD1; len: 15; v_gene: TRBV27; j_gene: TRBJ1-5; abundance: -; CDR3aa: CASWTGRGSNQPQHF; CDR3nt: TGTGCCAGTTGGACAGGGAGAGGTAGCAATCAGCCCCAGCATTTT
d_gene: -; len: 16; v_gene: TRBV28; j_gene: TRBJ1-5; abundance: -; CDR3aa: CASSLLFRDSNQPQHF; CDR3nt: TGTGCCAGCAGTTTACTTTTTAGGGATAGCAATCAGCCCCAGCATTTT
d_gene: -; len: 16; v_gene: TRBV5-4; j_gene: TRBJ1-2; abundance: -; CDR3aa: CASSLGLSRGAYGYTF; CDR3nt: TGTGCCAGCAGCTTGGGTTTGTCAAGGGGTGCCTATGGCTACACCTTC
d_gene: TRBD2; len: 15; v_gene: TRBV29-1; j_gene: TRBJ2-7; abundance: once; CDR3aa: CSVGETSGSRYEQYF; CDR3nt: TGCAGCGTCGGAGAGACTAGCGGGAGTAGGTACGAGCAGTACTTC
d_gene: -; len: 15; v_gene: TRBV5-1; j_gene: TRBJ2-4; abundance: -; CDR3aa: CASSLAGAGKNIQYF; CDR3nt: TGCGCCAGCAGCTTGGCGGGAGCGGGCAAAAACATTCAGTACTTC
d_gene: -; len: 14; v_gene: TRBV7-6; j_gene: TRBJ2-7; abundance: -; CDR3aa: CASSLAGVGSEQYF; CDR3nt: TGTGCCAGCAGCTTAGCGGGGGTTGGCTCCGAGCAGTACTTC